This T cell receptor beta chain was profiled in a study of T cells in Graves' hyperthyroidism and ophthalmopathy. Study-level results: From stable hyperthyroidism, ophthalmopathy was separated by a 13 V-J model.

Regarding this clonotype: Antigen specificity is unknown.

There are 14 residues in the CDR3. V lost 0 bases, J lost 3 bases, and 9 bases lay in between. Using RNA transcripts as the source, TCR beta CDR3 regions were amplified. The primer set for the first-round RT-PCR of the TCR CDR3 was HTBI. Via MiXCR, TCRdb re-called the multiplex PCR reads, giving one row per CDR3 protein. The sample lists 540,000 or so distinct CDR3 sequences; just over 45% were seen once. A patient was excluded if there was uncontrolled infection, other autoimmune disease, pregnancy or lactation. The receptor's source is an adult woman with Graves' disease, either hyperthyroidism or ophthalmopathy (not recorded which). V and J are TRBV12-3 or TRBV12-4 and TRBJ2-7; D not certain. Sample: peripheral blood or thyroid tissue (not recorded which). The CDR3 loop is CASSLAGFRYEQYF. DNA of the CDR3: TGTGCCAGCAGTTTAGCAGGGTTCCGCTACGAGCAGTACTTC.